This T cell receptor beta chain was obtained from a study of blood T cell repertoires in COVID-19 (dated by TCRdb to 2018 to 2020). Regarding the study in general: Samples from collaborators originated in the United States, Italy and Spain and spanned both the acute and convalescent phases of COVID-19. HLA class I and class II types, where available, came from metadata supplied by the sample provider rather than from assay-based typing. The samples were drawn from the first 160 participants of the ongoing ImmuneRACE study and from roughly 1,300 subjects provided by 6 global collaborators. The repertoires were released in a freely available public database meant as a resource for research on the immune response to SARS-CoV-2. Deeply sampled blood TCRbeta repertoires from subjects exposed to, actively infected with, or recovered from COVID-19 were included in the dataset. The prospective study material was composed of cDNA or gDNA derived from T cells, B-cell-depleted T cells, or PBMCs. The sample metadata nearly always contained a de-identified subject ID, COVID-19 status, age in years and sex. Beyond this particular receptor, the publication reports: Clinical and demographic metadata were provided uncurated, with the amount varying by source and participant.

The trim is 0 bases for V and 3 bases for J, with a gap of 7 bases between the germline ends. CDR3 length: 14 amino acids, cysteine to phenylalanine. Only the CDR3 part of the read is kept: 42 bases, read in frame from the first base. The germline V gene gives CDR1 as SGHRS and CDR2 as YFSETQ. In regard to this clone: This receptor's antigen is unknown. Per-nucleotide qualities are absent, and no much larger clonotype sits a single base away.

TCRbeta CDR3 regions were amplified from genomic DNA using the immunoSEQ Assay, a bias-controlled multiplex PCR. On the study's bioinformatics: Nucleated cell counts per sample were estimated from amplification of reference gene primers within the assay. To quantify the absolute abundance of each unique TCRbeta CDR3 rearrangement, sequence reads were collapsed and filtered. For each sample, productive Simpson clonality was calculated as the square root of Simpson's diversity index over productive rearrangements. In its TCRdb copy, this immuneACCESS table keeps in-frame sequences only and misses some clones. Where compared with another copy, unresolved V genes explain less than half of these, and the others have no known cause. V, J and clone size are taken as reported in that table, and D and trimming were inferred from the DNA itself. This sample comprises roughly 200,000 clones, roughly 89% of them detected only once. The ten largest clones take up about 0.96% of the sample.

A second Seattle source provided samples from volunteer blood donors who had recovered from COVID-19. Whole blood was collected in K2EDTA tubes by collaborating institutions according to the institutions' own protocols. For TCRbeta analysis, collaborators shipped samples as frozen whole blood, isolated PBMCs, or DNA extracted from either of those sample types. This TCR derives from a woman between 18 and 29 years old who had recovered from COVID-19. The chain is encoded by TRBV5-1 joined to TRBJ1-5; a confident D gene designation cannot be given. Sequencing was carried out using peripheral blood. CDR3 loop: CASSLGGYNQPQHF. The sequence in DNA is TGCGCCAGCAGCTTGGGAGGCTACAATCAGCCCCAGCATTTT.